The clone carrying this T cell receptor beta chain was found a few times. This sample was taken from a study of identical twins. TCRdb reanalysed the 5' RACE reads using MiXCR and keeps one entry per CDR3 protein. The profile shows 200,000 to 300,000 distinct CDR3 sequences, roughly a tenth of them singletons. The CDR3 has 16 amino acids. Germline-derived CDR1 and CDR2 are ENHRY and SYGVKD. The V segment lost 10 bases and the J segment 0 bases; nucleotides outside the gene matches: 12. This chain joins TRBV10-3 and TRBJ1-3; TRBD1 matches at 7 bases. Material for sequencing was memory T cells sorted from blood. This clonotype was obtained from a man aged 50 to 60 in good health. The CDR3 here is CATRIGQAFSGNTIYF. CDR3 bases: TGTGCCACCCGAATCGGACAGGCCTTCTCTGGAAACACCATATATTTT.